This T cell receptor (beta chain) stems from a study of neoadjuvant anti-PD-1 for oral cavity cancer. Study-wide background: Around day 43, patients without progression received a fourth nivolumab dose before surgery.

Stated time point: after neoadjuvant nivolumab, at surgical resection. The V segment lost 3 bases and the J segment 6 bases; nucleotides outside the gene matches: 9. CDR1 and CDR2 (germline): GTSNPN, SVGIG (reference sequence). This CDR3 spans 15 amino acids. Clones were sequenced by immunoSEQ multiplex PCR, and TCRdb holds only the in-frame ones, with some missing. The table shows about 12,000 clones, with 71% occurring only once. This clone was seen more than once but under ten times. The rearrangement uses TRBV30 and TRBJ2-2, with 8 bases fitting TRBD1. The receptor was derived from a person aged 35-80 years with oral cavity squamous cell carcinoma. The sample here was PBMCs, taken after nivolumab (anti-PD-1) treatment. The CDR3 loop reads CAWRSGQGWSGELFF. The DNA of the CDR3 is TGTGCCTGGAGATCTGGACAGGGCTGGTCCGGGGAGCTGTTTTTT.